The rows below give T cell receptor beta chains drawn from one sample of a study of blood T cell repertoires in COVID-19. Only in-frame clones appear in the TCRdb table, and some are missing; sequencing was by immunoSEQ multiplex PCR. The sample holds under 250,000 clones, 70% to 90% seen once. The sample taken for sequencing was PBMCs or T cells enriched from blood (not recorded which). The receptors originated from a man aged 35 to 55 who had recovered from COVID-19. The CDR3 runs from the conserved cysteine through the conserved F or W. D genes are given only for firm matches. Clone size is not always given. Where it is, it says once, few, many or a class for expanded clones.

v_call,clone_size,j_call,d_call,cdr3_aa,cdr3_nt
TRBV9,-,TRBJ2-6,TRBD1,CASSVDPGTGASGANVLTF,TGTGCCAGCAGCGTAGATCCTGGGACAGGAGCCTCTGGGGCCAACGTCCTGACTTTC
TRBV4-2,-,TRBJ2-7,-,CASSVQGSHYEQYF,TGTGCCAGCAGTGTTCAGGGTTCGCATTACGAGCAGTACTTC
TRBV20-1,-,TRBJ2-2,-,CSARELGELFF,TGCAGTGCTAGAGAACTAGGGGAGCTGTTTTTT
TRBV30,-,TRBJ2-5,-,CAWSRGQETQYF,TGTGCCTGGAGTAGGGGTCAGGAGACCCAGTACTTC
TRBV7-7,-,TRBJ2-5,TRBD2,CASSISARGWETQYF,TGTGCTAGCAGCATCTCAGCGCGGGGGTGGGAGACCCAGTACTTC
TRBV6-5,-,TRBJ2-7,-,CASSYTSLAPVYEQYF,TGTGCCAGCAGTTACACCTCTCTAGCGCCCGTCTACGAGCAGTACTTC
TRBV5-1,-,TRBJ2-5,TRBD2,CASSLGGTSGGSETQYF,TGCGCCAGCAGCTTAGGAGGGACTAGCGGGGGGTCAGAGACCCAGTACTTC
TRBV12-3/TRBV12-4,-,TRBJ1-2,-,CASRELDYGYTF,TGTGCCAGCAGGGAGCTAGACTATGGCTACACCTTC
TRBV28,-,TRBJ1-5,-,CASSLLDWVDQPQHF,TGTGCCAGCAGTTTGTTGGACTGGGTCGATCAGCCCCAGCATTTT
TRBV29-1,-,TRBJ2-1,TRBD2,CSVTGTSGNYWNEQFF,TGCAGCGTCACCGGGACTAGCGGGAATTATTGGAATGAGCAGTTCTTC
TRBV7-6,-,TRBJ1-5,TRBD1,CASSEDRGQPQHF,TGTGCCAGCAGCGAGGACAGGGGTCAGCCCCAGCATTTT
TRBV5-1,once,TRBJ2-5,TRBD1,CASSLGTGGQETQYF,TGCGCCAGCAGCTTGGGGACAGGGGGTCAAGAGACCCAGTACTTC
TRBV15,-,TRBJ2-1,-,CATSRESGSYNEQFF,TGTGCCACCAGCAGAGAGTCAGGTTCCTACAATGAGCAGTTCTTC
TRBV5-6,-,TRBJ2-3,TRBD2,CASSQVAGPATDTQYF,TGTGCCAGCAGCCAGGTAGCGGGTCCTGCCACAGATACGCAGTATTTT
TRBV7-6,-,TRBJ1-6,TRBD1,CASSPSGTGSYNSPLHF,TGTGCCAGCAGCCCGTCCGGGACAGGGTCCTATAATTCACCCCTCCACTTT
TRBV6-2/TRBV6-3,-,TRBJ2-1,TRBD2,CASSYWRGGNEQFF,TGTGCCAGCAGTTACTGGCGGGGGGGCAATGAGCAGTTCTTC
TRBV5-4,-,TRBJ2-5,-,CASSLEIGEETQYF,TGTGCCAGCAGCTTGGAGATAGGGGAAGAGACCCAGTACTTC
TRBV28,-,TRBJ2-1,-,CASSSLAGTTYEQFF,TGTGCCAGCAGTTCCTTGGCGGGAACCACATATGAGCAGTTCTTC
TRBV11-3,-,TRBJ2-1,TRBD1,CASSLGGFTGVDVNEQFF,TGTGCCAGCAGCTTAGGGGGTTTTACAGGGGTCGACGTGAATGAGCAGTTCTTC
TRBV7-2,-,TRBJ1-2,TRBD1,CASSTGQGADGYTF,TGTGCCAGCAGCACCGGACAGGGGGCGGATGGCTACACCTTC
TRBV19,-,TRBJ2-7,TRBD1,CASSIQGASYEQYF,TGTGCCAGTAGTATCCAGGGGGCGTCCTACGAGCAGTACTTC
TRBV11-3,many,TRBJ2-1,TRBD1,CASSFRDRVDEQFF,TGTGCCAGCAGCTTCCGGGACAGGGTCGATGAGCAGTTCTTC
TRBV3-1/TRBV3-2,-,TRBJ2-7,-,CASRSGRTGYEQYF,TGTGCCAGCAGGTCAGGGCGTACCGGCTACGAGCAGTACTTC
TRBV13,-,TRBJ2-3,-,CASSTSGVGTQYF,TGTGCCAGCAGCACCTCAGGGGTGGGTACGCAGTATTTT
TRBV27,-,TRBJ2-5,TRBD1,CASSPGQGPWYQETQYF,TGTGCCAGCAGCCCAGGACAGGGCCCTTGGTACCAAGAGACCCAGTACTTC
TRBV18,-,TRBJ1-3,-,CASSPTGLAGGNTIYF,TGTGCCAGCTCACCAACAGGGTTAGCGGGCGGAAACACCATATATTTT
TRBV4-1,-,TRBJ2-1,-,CASSQETSTHNEQFF,TGCGCCAGCAGCCAAGAGACTAGTACCCACAATGAGCAGTTCTTC
TRBV27,-,TRBJ1-1,TRBD1,CASSRPGGLNTEAFF,TGTGCCAGCAGCCGGCCAGGGGGCTTGAACACTGAAGCTTTCTTT
TRBV19,-,TRBJ1-4,-,CASSKQGSYEKLFF,TGTGCCAGTAGTAAACAGGGATCGTATGAAAAACTGTTTTTT
TRBV2,-,TRBJ2-2,TRBD2,CASVAGAANTGELFF,TGTGCCAGCGTAGCGGGGGCCGCGAACACCGGGGAGCTGTTTTTT
TRBV19,few,TRBJ1-6,TRBD1,CASSPGPGQARNSPLHF,TGTGCCAGTAGTCCTGGGCCGGGACAGGCGAGAAATTCACCCCTCCACTTT
TRBV7-9,-,TRBJ1-1,-,CASSLGTGDTEAFF,TGTGCCAGCAGCTTAGGCACGGGGGACACTGAAGCTTTCTTT
TRBV6-4,once,TRBJ2-1,TRBD2,CASSVGSGGANYNEQFF,TGTGCCAGCAGTGTTGGTAGCGGGGGGGCTAATTACAATGAGCAGTTCTTC
TRBV19,-,TRBJ2-1,TRBD1,CASSMRDRRYNEQFF,TGTGCCAGTAGTATGAGGGACAGGAGATACAATGAGCAGTTCTTC
TRBV9,once,TRBJ2-3,TRBD2,CASSQRGGRTSTDTQYF,TGTGCCAGCAGCCAGAGGGGAGGGCGGACTAGCACAGATACGCAGTATTTT
TRBV30,-,TRBJ1-4,-,CAWSGEGVLEKLFF,TGTGCCTGGAGCGGGGAGGGGGTGCTTGAAAAACTGTTTTTT
TRBV4-1,few,TRBJ1-4,TRBD1,CASSQGDRVTEKLFF,TGCGCCAGCAGCCAAGGGGACAGGGTAACCGAAAAACTGTTTTTT
TRBV5-6,once,TRBJ2-2,TRBD2,CASTTREAPGELFF,TGTGCCAGCACCACGCGGGAGGCTCCCGGGGAGCTGTTTTTT
TRBV13,-,TRBJ1-5,-,CASSSRQEANQPQHF,TGTGCCAGCAGCTCACGACAGGAAGCCAATCAGCCCCAGCATTTT
TRBV19,-,TRBJ1-1,-,CASSAQEGVTEAFF,TGTGCCAGTAGTGCTCAAGAGGGGGTTACTGAAGCTTTCTTT
TRBV29-1,-,TRBJ1-1,TRBD1,CSVDRDMNTEAFF,TGCAGCGTGGACAGGGACATGAACACTGAAGCTTTCTTT
TRBV9,-,TRBJ1-6,-,CASSPAQGINSPLHF,TGTGCCAGCAGCCCGGCACAGGGCATTAATTCACCCCTCCACTTT
TRBV2,once,TRBJ2-1,TRBD1,CASRAYRDRGRDEQFF,TGTGCCAGCAGAGCCTACCGGGACAGGGGGCGCGATGAGCAGTTCTTC
TRBV7-9,-,TRBJ2-1,TRBD2,CASSLVTSTSRLSYNEQFF,TGTGCCAGCAGCTTAGTTACCTCGACTAGCCGACTTTCCTACAATGAGCAGTTCTTC
TRBV27,-,TRBJ2-7,-,CASSRGLGGPSYEQYF,TGTGCCAGCAGTCGGGGACTAGGGGGCCCTTCCTACGAGCAGTACTTC
TRBV7-9,-,TRBJ1-2,-,CASSRGSYGYTF,TGTGCCAGCAGCCGAGGTAGCTATGGCTACACCTTC
TRBV25-1,-,TRBJ2-7,-,CASSRGSYEQYF,TGTGCCAGCAGCAGGGGCTCCTACGAGCAGTACTTC
TRBV7-2,-,TRBJ1-5,-,CASSLFRDGNQPQHF,TGTGCCAGCAGCTTATTTCGCGACGGGAATCAGCCCCAGCATTTT
TRBV10-3,-,TRBJ1-5,-,CAIQGDVANQPQHF,TGTGCCATCCAAGGGGATGTAGCAAATCAGCCCCAGCATTTT
TRBV11-2,many,TRBJ2-5,-,CASSRQRSGSTQYF,TGTGCCAGCAGCCGACAGCGCTCCGGTTCGACCCAGTACTTC
TRBV7-9,-,TRBJ1-1,-,CASSLGREGGHTEAFF,TGTGCCAGCAGCTTAGGTAGGGAGGGGGGGCACACTGAAGCTTTCTTT
TRBV10-3,-,TRBJ2-1,-,CAISDRGGPSYNEQFF,TGTGCCATCAGTGATAGAGGGGGTCCGTCCTACAATGAGCAGTTCTTC
TRBV7-2,few,TRBJ2-4,TRBD1,CASSPDRVNIQYF,TGTGCCAGCAGCCCGGACAGGGTAAACATTCAGTACTTC
TRBV11-2,-,TRBJ1-1,TRBD1,CASTPGQGYTEAFF,TGTGCCAGCACCCCGGGACAGGGTTATACTGAAGCTTTCTTT
TRBV3-1/TRBV3-2,-,TRBJ2-1,TRBD2,CASSQEGTSGSSYNEQFF,TGTGCCAGCAGCCAAGAAGGGACTAGCGGGAGCTCCTACAATGAGCAGTTCTTC
TRBV7-9,-,TRBJ1-2,TRBD1,CASSPWDRVYGYTF,TGTGCCAGCAGCCCCTGGGACAGGGTCTATGGCTACACCTTC
TRBV5-1,-,TRBJ2-7,-,CASSLEGAETSYEQYF,TGCGCCAGCAGCTTGGAGGGAGCGGAAACCTCCTACGAGCAGTACTTC
TRBV5-4,-,TRBJ2-1,TRBD2,CASRIAGEVHEQFF,TGTGCCAGCAGGATAGCGGGTGAAGTCCATGAGCAGTTCTTC
TRBV18,-,TRBJ2-5,-,CASSPGETQYF,TGTGCCAGCTCACCTGGCGAGACCCAGTACTTC